The T cell receptor (beta chain) described here comes from a study of blood T cell repertoires in COVID-19. The overall study: Donors in the United States, Italy and Spain gave samples during acute or convalescent COVID-19.

Only in-frame clones appear in the TCRdb table, and some are missing; sequencing was by immunoSEQ multiplex PCR. The data show 130,000 or so clones, with approximately 71% seen just once and roughly 2% held by the top ten. The CDR3 extends over 13 amino acids. The germline V gene encodes CDR1 SGHDT and CDR2 YYEEEE. The V end was cut by 4 bases, the J end by 7 bases, with 14 bases between. This chain links TRBV5-6 with TRBJ1-2; a possible D gene is TRBD1 (5 bases). The TCR sequence derives from a woman in her 70s with acute or convalescent COVID-19. Material for sequencing was peripheral blood. The CDR3 spells CASSPWWRGGYTF. The CDR3 bases are TGTGCCAGCAGCCCCTGGTGGAGGGGTGGCTACACCTTC.